This TCR beta chain originates from a study of patients and donors after allogeneic stem cell transplantation (dated by TCRdb to 2019 to 2021). The protocol used for the library was RT-PCR. Sequencing relied on a NextSeq 550. Starting from the raw public reads, TCRdb applied fastp trimming at Q25, assembled clones with MiXCR and retained in-frame beta chains. When rows share a CDR3 protein, they turn into one entry using the most common DNA and genes. For this sample there are over 350,000 distinct CDR3 sequences; approximately 16% appear just once. Roughly 7% of the sample lies in the top ten. The CDR3 runs 14 residues from the cysteine to the phenylalanine. The read is trimmed to its CDR3 DNA, 42 bases read in frame from base 1. The trim is 1 base for V and 3 bases for J, with a gap of 10 bases between the germline ends. With respect to this clonotype: Its antigen is currently not known. Per-base quality was not reported, and no clone a single base away is much larger than it.

The chain is encoded by TRBV12-3 or TRBV12-4 joined to TRBJ2-7; TRBD1 could be the D gene, as 5 bases match. The clonotype was recovered from a human donor who was either an allogeneic HSCT recipient or a stem cell or donor lymphocyte infusion donor (not recorded which). It is not recorded whose cells these are; they may come from a transplant donor. Specimen: blood, either unsorted or a sorted T cell fraction (not recorded which). The nucleotide sequence reads TGTGCCAGCAGTTTAGGGACAACAGGCTACGAGCAGTACTTC. Its amino acids are CASSLGTTGYEQYF.